These 3 T cell receptor beta chains share one sample of origin, sequenced in a study of tumor and adjacent non-tumor tissue in lung cancer. This sample's RNA came from whole unsorted tissue. More than 3 cm separated this lung sample from the edge of the tumor. A modified ARM-PCR protocol with three rounds of nested PCR amplified TCRbeta. One entry per CDR3 protein, called by TCRdb with MiXCR from the multiplex PCR reads. The data contain approximately 120,000 distinct CDR3 sequences, about 64% of them singletons. Sequencing input: distant non-tumor lung tissue. The receptors stem from a man between 60 and 75 years old with non-small cell lung cancer.

CDR3 protein: CSARQIATGQETQYF. CDR3 coding DNA: TGCAGTGCTAGACAAATTGCGACAGGCCAAGAGACCCAGTACTTC. The chain uses TRBV20-1 and TRBJ2-5; maybe TRBD1 (6 bases). The CDR3 sequence is 15 residues long. The germline CDR1 and CDR2 sequences are DFQATT and SNEGSKA (reference sequence). Trimming cost V 2 bases and J 1 base, with 14 bases left between them.

This clonotype has more than one count but fewer than ten. Mismatch with germline at one junction end may stem from a read error. V is TRBV4-2 and J is TRBJ2-7; D is ambiguous. From germline, CDR1 is LGHNA and CDR2 YNFKEQ. CDR3 size: 14 residues. This chain's CDR3 is CASSPDPSHYGQYF. CDR3 sequence (DNA): TGTGCCAGCAGCCCAGATCCGAGCCACTACGGGCAGTACTTC.

For this clonotype: Being one base from a much bigger clone, this may be a read error. The chain combines TRBV6-5 with TRBJ2-5; TRBD2 matches at 9 bases. Germline CDR1 MNHEY, CDR2 SVGAGI. The CDR3 is made up of 15 amino acids. Trimming took 8 bases from V and 1 from J; bases not matched to a gene: 8. The DNA for the CDR3 is TGTGCCAGCCGGCCAGCGGGAGGCCCCCAAGAGACCCAGTACTTC. It is translated as CASRPAGGPQETQYF.